This section outlines one T cell receptor (beta chain) sequence together with its context. This CDR3 comprises 14 residues. CDR1 is SGHTA, CDR2 FQGNSA, per germline. The V end was cut by 5 bases, the J end by 4 bases, with 12 bases between. The data were taken from a study of T cell repertoires in cytomegalovirus infection. TCRdb re-called the reads with MiXCR, one entry per CDR3 protein. The sample consists of roughly 140,000 distinct CDR3 sequences, about a quarter of them appearing once. The sequence was collected from a human donor in good health (CMV status not recorded). Some clones in this sample may be carry-over from other donors' samples. What was sequenced was PBMCs. The J gene is TRBJ1-5, the V gene TRBV7-2; possibly TRBD1 for D (5 bases). CDR3 in amino acids: CASSPGRGNQPQHF. CDR3 sequence (DNA): TGTGCCAGCAGCCCTGGGCGGGGGAATCAGCCCCAGCATTTT. Together with reference TRBV7-2 and TRBJ1-5, the CDR3 gives the full variable domain: GAGVSQSPSNKVTEKGKDVELRCDPISGHTALYWYRQSLGQGLEFLIYFQGNSAPDKSGLPSDRFSAERTGGSVSTLTIQRTQQEDSAVYLCASSPGRGNQPQHFGDGTRLSIL.